Below are 20 T cell receptor beta chains sequenced from a single sample in a study of beta chain features in type 1 diabetes. cDNA synthesis used the whole RNA isolate, giving expressed TCRB sequences. Sequenced by immunoSEQ multiplex PCR; TCRdb stores in-frame clones only, minus some. The data contain tens of thousands of clones, roughly 34% of them singletons. Input material: stem cell memory CD4+ T cells from blood. All receptors derive from a woman between 18 and 29 years old in good health.

This clone has more than one count but fewer than ten. This rearrangement joins TRBV18 to TRBJ2-1; 11 bases map to TRBD2. Per the germline V gene, CDR1 is KGHSH and CDR2 is LQKENI. Trimming removed 3 bases from V and 6 bases from J; junction bases left unmatched: 4. The CDR3 has 15 amino acids. Here the CDR3 reads CASSPNSGRANEQFF. DNA of the CDR3: TGTGCCAGCTCACCTAATAGCGGGAGGGCCAATGAGCAGTTCTTC.

This clone was detected a few times. This chain links TRBV11-2 with TRBJ2-1; TRBD2 agrees at 9 bases. The V segment lost 6 bases and the J segment 4 bases; nucleotides outside the gene matches: 7. The CDR3 runs 15 residues. Germline V gives CDR1 SGHAT, CDR2 FQNNGV. The CDR3 loop reads CASSPSGRSYNEQFF. As DNA, the CDR3 is TGTGCCAGCAGTCCCAGCGGGAGGAGTTACAATGAGCAGTTCTTC.

The V and J genes are TRBV11-3 and TRBJ1-1; D remains unclear. The germline V gene encodes CDR1 SGHNT and CDR2 YENEEA. This CDR3 region has 11 residues. Trimming left V 2 bases short and J 5 bases short, with 3 bases between. CDR3 region: CASSLITEAFF. The DNA of the CDR3 is TGTGCCAGCAGCTTAATAACTGAAGCTTTCTTT.

The gene calls are TRBV2 and TRBJ2-7, with 7 positions matching TRBD1. Trimming removed 5 bases from V and 3 bases from J; junction bases left unmatched: 13. Germline V CDR1 and CDR2: SNHLY, FYNNEI. The CDR3 has 16 residues. In nucleotides, the CDR3 is TGTGCCAGCAGTCTAATTTCCGGGACAGCCAGCTACGAGCAGTACTTC. This encodes CASSLISGTASYEQYF.

The chain employs TRBV30 and TRBJ1-1; 7 nucleotides match TRBD1. J was trimmed by 0 bases and V by 5 bases; bases with no gene match: 3. From germline, CDR1 is GTSNPN and CDR2 SVGIG (reference sequence). This CDR3 spans 13 amino acids. The CDR3 DNA reads TGTGCCTGGGCGAGGGGGCTGAACACTGAAGCTTTCTTT. It yields the protein CAWARGLNTEAFF.

This clone has just a few counts. For the CDR3, the DNA is TGTGCCAGCAGCCCTAGGGTGGGAGCTCAAGAGACCCAGTACTTC. Translating gives CASSPRVGAQETQYF. The V and J genes are TRBV7-2 and TRBJ2-5; tentative D call: TRBD2 (5 bases). Germline CDR1 reads SGHTA; CDR2 reads FQGNSA. V lost 5 bases to trimming and J lost 2 bases, with 15 bases between them. The length of the CDR3 is 15 residues.

V usage is TRBV29-1 and J usage is TRBJ2-3, with 7 bases fitting TRBD1. Unmatched junction bases numbered 3, after V lost 6 bases and J lost 0 bases. Germline CDR1 reads SQVTM; CDR2 reads ANQGSEA. This CDR3 region has 13 residues. CDR3 loop: CSVDRDSTDTQYF. CDR3 in DNA: TGCAGCGTCGACAGGGATAGCACAGATACGCAGTATTTT.

The CDR3 loop is CASSHTTGGSEQFF. As DNA, the CDR3 is TGTGCCAGCTCACACACGACAGGGGGCAGTGAGCAGTTCTTC. The rearrangement links TRBV18 to TRBJ2-1, with 10 bases identical to TRBD1. Germline V gene data show CDR1 as KGHSH and CDR2 as LQKENI. Losses at the gene ends were 4 bases for V and 9 bases for J; bases not matched to a gene: 6. The CDR3 is 14 residues long.

This clone was observed a few times. The chain joins TRBV9 to TRBJ1-1, with a possible D match to TRBD1 (6 bases). This CDR3 has 15 residues. V dropped 0 bases and J dropped 1 base, with 10 bases sitting between them. CDR1 and CDR2 (germline): SGDLS, YYNGEE. The CDR3: CASSVEPGANTEAFF. In nucleotides, the CDR3 is TGTGCCAGCAGCGTAGAGCCAGGGGCGAACACTGAAGCTTTCTTT.

The chain couples TRBV7-9 to TRBJ2-3; TRBD1 is a possible D gene (6 bases). Trimming removed 1 base from V and 2 bases from J, with 10 bases in between. Per the germline V gene, CDR1 is SEHNR and CDR2 is FQNEAQ (reference sequence). CDR3 length: 15 amino acids. CDR3: CASSLGQEPTDTQYF. The CDR3, as DNA: TGTGCCAGCAGCTTAGGACAGGAACCCACAGATACGCAGTATTTT.

This clone was detected a few times. The gene calls are TRBV30 and TRBJ1-5; D unresolved. Germline V lookup: CDR1 GTSNPN, CDR2 SVGIG (reference sequence). The CDR3 sequence is 13 residues long. The ends were cut back, 0 bases at V and 5 bases at J, with 8 bases in the middle. CDR3 nucleotide sequence: TGTGCCTGGAGTGTATCTAATCATCAGCCCCAGCATTTT. It translates to CAWSVSNHQPQHF.

The CDR3 DNA reads TGTGCCAGCAGACCCGGGGACTCTGGGGCCAACGTCCTGACTTTC. As protein: CASRPGDSGANVLTF. The V and J genes are TRBV6-1 and TRBJ2-6; weak D call: TRBD2 (5 bases). The CDR3 is 15 amino acids. V was clipped by 6 bases and J by 0 bases, with 9 bases between them. Germline lookup yields CDR1 MNHNS and CDR2 SASEGT.

The rearrangement joins TRBV2 to TRBJ1-1; D is ambiguous. Germline-derived CDR1 and CDR2 are SNHLY and FYNNEI. The CDR3 has 13 residues. With 7 bases removed from V and 1 base from J, the gap between germline ends came to 10 bases. The CDR3 region has the DNA TGTGCCAGCACCACTGAGGAGAACACTGAAGCTTTCTTT. It encodes CASTTEENTEAFF.

The chain recombines TRBV11-2 with TRBJ2-7, with 8 positions matching TRBD2. The CDR3 runs 14 residues. V gave up 3 bases and J gave up 4 bases; unmatched junction bases: 5. The V gene's germline CDR1 is SGHAT and CDR2 FQNNGV. The DNA for the CDR3 is TGTGCCAGCAGCTTTACGGGGGGGCCGTACGAGCAGTACTTC. It translates to CASSFTGGPYEQYF.

This chain uses TRBV5-5 with TRBJ2-2, with 7 positions matching TRBD1. V gave up 2 bases and J gave up 3 bases; unmatched junction bases: 4. The germline V gene has CDR1 SGHKS and CDR2 YYEKEE (reference sequence). This CDR3 spans 15 amino acids. This CDR3 reads CASSFEGAYTGELFF. CDR3 DNA: TGTGCCAGCAGCTTCGAGGGGGCCTACACCGGGGAGCTGTTTTTT. Filled out from reference TRBV5-5 and TRBJ2-2, the complete variable domain reads DAGVTQSPTHLIKTRGQQVTLRCSPISGHKSVSWYQQVLGQGPQFIFQYYEKEERGRGNFPDRFSARQFPNYSSELNVNALLLGDSALYLCASSFEGAYTGELFFGEGSRLTVL.

This clone was found a few times. The chain has TRBV30 and TRBJ1-5; 7 nucleotides match TRBD1. This CDR3 region has 13 residues. J was trimmed by 6 bases and V by 2 bases; bases with no gene match: 4. From germline, CDR1 is GTSNPN and CDR2 SVGIG (reference sequence). The DNA for the CDR3 is TGTGCCTGGAGTTTCTCAGGGGGTCAGCCCCAGCATTTT. Its protein product is CAWSFSGGQPQHF. Looking up the rest from reference TRBV30 and TRBJ1-5 gives the full variable domain: SQTIHQWPATLVQPVGSPLSLECTVEGTSNPNLYWYRQAAGRGLQLLFYSVGIGQISSEVPQNLSASRPQDRQFILSSKKLLLSDSGFYLCAWSFSGGQPQHFGDGTRLSIL.

The chain links TRBV23-1 to TRBJ1-3, with D perhaps TRBD1 (6 bases). TRBV23-1 has ORF status, its function being uncertain. This CDR3 comprises 18 residues. The ends were cut back, 4 bases at V and 1 base at J, with 20 bases in the middle. The CDR3 region is CASSPWGPFLPSGNTIYF. The CDR3 DNA reads TGCGCCAGCAGTCCGTGGGGGCCCTTCCTTCCGTCTGGAAACACCATATATTTT.

This clone came up a few times. This chain uses TRBV14 with TRBJ2-1; 8 nucleotides align to TRBD2. CDR3 size: 17 residues. J lost 0 bases, V lost 4 bases, and 8 bases had no gene match. The germline V gene has CDR1 SGHDN and CDR2 FVKESK. This CDR3 reads CASSPFSGTSSYNEQFF. As DNA, the CDR3 is TGTGCCAGCAGCCCGTTTAGCGGGACGAGCTCCTACAATGAGCAGTTCTTC.

This clone has more than one count but fewer than ten. V and J are TRBV2 and TRBJ2-5, with 7 bases aligning to TRBD2. CDR3 length equals 15 residues. The trim removed 4 bases at V and 4 bases at J, leaving 9 bases unmatched. CDR1 is SNHLY, CDR2 FYNNEI, per germline. DNA for the CDR3: TGTGCCAGCAGTGTGGGAGCGGGGAGAGGAGAGACCCAGTACTTC. It encodes CASSVGAGRGETQYF.

The rearrangement uses TRBV9 and TRBJ1-3; a possible D gene is TRBD1 (6 bases). V lost 0 bases and J 4 bases, leaving 11 bases between the germline ends. Germline lookup yields CDR1 SGDLS and CDR2 YYNGEE. The CDR3 consists of 15 residues. The CDR3 DNA reads TGTGCCAGCAGCGTAGGCGGACAGTCCGGAAACACCATATATTTT. Its protein product is CASSVGGQSGNTIYF.